Included here is one T cell receptor (beta chain) sequence, with context. The V gene's germline CDR1 is SGHNT and CDR2 YYREEE (reference sequence). The CDR3 contains 13 residues. Trimming shortened V by 4 bases and J by 1 base, and 8 bases separated the two germline ends. The data are from a study of blood T cell repertoires in COVID-19. About the study: Researchers got acute and convalescent COVID-19 samples from the United States, Italy and Spain. Sources were T cells, B-cell-depleted T cells, or PBMCs; the material itself was cDNA or gDNA.

Per the study methods: How many nucleated cells were present was estimated from reference gene primer amplification. Measured with immunoSEQ multiplex PCR; TCRdb has only the in-frame clones, and not every one. The DNA was the basis for D and trimming; V, J and clone size are from that table. The table has about 200,000 clones, roughly 88% seen once. The sequenced material came from peripheral blood. This receptor was taken from a human donor in a cohort sampled during active COVID-19. This sequence joins TRBV5-4 and TRBJ2-5; D perhaps matches TRBD1 (6 bases). The CDR3 sequence is CASSQDSQETQYF. As DNA, the CDR3 is TGTGCCAGCAGCCAGGACAGCCAAGAGACCCAGTACTTC.